The 6 T cell receptor beta chains reported below all come from one sample, sequenced in a study of T-cell memory formation after mild COVID-19. TCRdb recomputed calls from the 5' RACE reads with MiXCR, one row per CDR3 protein. The sample consists of approximately 190,000 distinct CDR3 sequences, approximately 20% of them appearing once. Sequencing was performed on PBMCs or a T cell subset sorted from them (not recorded which). The receptor set was obtained from an adult woman who had mild COVID-19 (a few samples of this study predate the infection). Cell type and time point are not known.

This clonotype was counted only a few times. This sequence joins TRBV4-2 and TRBJ2-3, with 7 bases that match TRBD2. The CDR3 sequence is 16 residues long. Germline lookup yields CDR1 LGHNA and CDR2 YNFKEQ. The J segment lost 2 bases and the V segment lost 0 bases, leaving 5 bases of the junction unmatched. The CDR3 sequence is CASSQDRSGDTDTQYF. The DNA for the CDR3 is TGTGCCAGCAGCCAAGATCGGAGCGGGGACACAGATACGCAGTATTTT.

This clonotype occurred a few times. The chain employs TRBV25-1 and TRBJ2-7, with 10 positions matching TRBD1. The CDR3 runs 15 residues. Germline CDR1 MGHDK, CDR2 SYGVNS. The ends lost 4 bases at V and 6 bases at J; junction bases unmatched: 9. The CDR3 coding sequence is TGTGCCAGCAGTGGAACCGGGACAGGGGTTTTCGAGCAGTACTTC. The encoded protein is CASSGTGTGVFEQYF.

In its sample, this clonotype was seen a few times. V gene TRBV7-9 combines with J gene TRBJ1-2, with D uncertain. Germline-derived CDR1 and CDR2 are SEHNR and FQNEAQ (reference sequence). The CDR3 runs to 13 residues. Trimming shortened V by 7 bases and J by 2 bases, and 11 bases separated the two germline ends. The CDR3 loop is CASILDKNYGYTF. The CDR3 nucleotides are TGTGCCAGCATATTAGACAAAAACTATGGCTACACCTTC. Combining the CDR3 with reference TRBV7-9 and TRBJ1-2 gives the whole variable domain DTGVSQNPRHKITKRGQNVTFRCDPISEHNRLYWYRQTLGQGPEFLTYFQNEAQLEKSRLLSDRFSAERPKGSFSTLEIQRTEQGDSAMYLCASILDKNYGYTFGSGTRLTVV.

The rearrangement uses TRBV18 and TRBJ2-1, with D tentatively TRBD1 (5 bases). V shed 3 bases and J shed 0 bases, with 15 bases lying between them. Germline CDR1 is KGHSH and CDR2 is LQKENI. The CDR3 has 17 amino acids. For the CDR3, the DNA is TGTGCCAGCTCACCCATGTGGGGCGCCTACTCCTACAATGAGCAGTTCTTC. Its protein product is CASSPMWGAYSYNEQFF.

V usage is TRBV25-1 and J usage is TRBJ2-1; D unclear. Germline CDR1 reads MGHDK; CDR2 reads SYGVNS. V shed 3 bases and J shed 5 bases, with 8 bases lying between them. The CDR3 totals 13 residues. The CDR3 sequence is CASSDVGHNEQFF. The CDR3 DNA reads as TGTGCCAGCAGTGATGTGGGCCACAATGAGCAGTTCTTC. The full variable domain, rest sourced from reference TRBV25-1 and TRBJ2-1, is EADIYQTPRYLVIGTGKKITLECSQTMGHDKMYWYQQDPGMELHLIHYSYGVNSTEKGDLSSESTVSRIRTEHFPLTLESARPSHTSQYLCASSDVGHNEQFFGPGTRLTVL.

The chain couples TRBV7-8 to TRBJ1-1; 7 bases match TRBD1. With 2 bases clipped from V and 0 bases from J, the junction kept 3 bases outside the gene matches. CDR1 SGHVS and CDR2 FQNEAQ come from the germline V gene. The CDR3 totals 15 residues. The CDR3 loop is CASSLSDRVNTEAFF. CDR3 nucleotide sequence: TGTGCCAGCAGCTTATCCGACAGGGTGAACACTGAAGCTTTCTTT.